A selection of T cell receptor beta chains follows, all from one sample in a study of T-cell memory formation after mild COVID-19. TCRdb redid the calling of the 5' RACE reads with MiXCR, one entry per CDR3 protein. The sample lists about 210,000 distinct CDR3 sequences, around 25% occurring once. The sample consisted of PBMCs or a T cell subset sorted from them (not recorded which). Receptors originate from an adult woman who had mild COVID-19 (a few samples of this study predate the infection). Cell type and time point are not known. CDR3s include the opening cysteine and the closing phenylalanine or tryptophan. A D gene is named only where the DNA matches it firmly. Only part of the rows carry a size: once, few, many, or a class if the clone is expanded.

CDR3 length: 17; D gene: TRBD2; V gene: TRBV27; clone size: -; J gene: TRBJ2-7; CDR3 DNA: TGTGCCAGCAGTTTAAACACTCTAGCGGGAGGGCCCTACGAGCAGTACTTC; CDR3 protein: CASSLNTLAGGPYEQYF
CDR3 length: 15; D gene: -; V gene: TRBV6-6; clone size: few; J gene: TRBJ2-7; CDR3 DNA: TGTGCCAGCAGTTACTCGATGACAGTTTCCTACGAGCAGTACTTC; CDR3 protein: CASSYSMTVSYEQYF
CDR3 length: 15; D gene: -; V gene: TRBV3-1; clone size: few; J gene: TRBJ2-4; CDR3 DNA: TGTGCCAGCAGCCGTCGACAAGGGCGGGGAAACATTCAGTACTTC; CDR3 protein: CASSRRQGRGNIQYF
CDR3 length: 14; D gene: -; V gene: TRBV3-1; clone size: -; J gene: TRBJ1-4; CDR3 DNA: TGTGCCAGCAGCCTCATGGGGTCAGAAGAAAAACTGTTTTTT; CDR3 protein: CASSLMGSEEKLFF
CDR3 length: 17; D gene: -; V gene: TRBV3-1; clone size: few; J gene: TRBJ1-1; CDR3 DNA: TGTGCCAGCAGCCAAGAAGCCCCAGCTTCCATGTGGGCCGAAGCTTTCTTT; CDR3 protein: CASSQEAPASMWAEAFF
CDR3 length: 16; D gene: -; V gene: TRBV7-6; clone size: few; J gene: TRBJ2-5; CDR3 DNA: TGTGCCAGCAGCGAAGGCCCTTCGACAGTGAAAGAGACCCAGTACTTC; CDR3 protein: CASSEGPSTVKETQYF
CDR3 length: 13; D gene: -; V gene: TRBV19; clone size: -; J gene: TRBJ2-5; CDR3 DNA: TGTGCCAGTAGTGCTGACAGCCAAGAGACCCAGTACTTC; CDR3 protein: CASSADSQETQYF
CDR3 length: 14; D gene: TRBD1; V gene: TRBV20-1; clone size: few; J gene: TRBJ1-2; CDR3 DNA: TGCAGTGCTAGAGTTGAACAGGGGGGCTATGGCTACACCTTC; CDR3 protein: CSARVEQGGYGYTF
CDR3 length: 19; D gene: TRBD2; V gene: TRBV27; clone size: few; J gene: TRBJ2-3; CDR3 DNA: TGTGCCAGCAGTAACGCCGGGACTAGTGGGCCGATTGGCACAGATACGCAGTATTTT; CDR3 protein: CASSNAGTSGPIGTDTQYF
CDR3 length: 15; D gene: -; V gene: TRBV18; clone size: few; J gene: TRBJ2-1; CDR3 DNA: TGTGCCAGCTCACCGGGACGTAGACAATACAATGAGCAGTTCTTC; CDR3 protein: CASSPGRRQYNEQFF
CDR3 length: 13; D gene: -; V gene: TRBV5-1; clone size: few; J gene: TRBJ2-1; CDR3 DNA: TGCGCCAGCAGCTTTTCCAACCGGAATGAGCAGTTCTTC; CDR3 protein: CASSFSNRNEQFF
CDR3 length: 15; D gene: TRBD2; V gene: TRBV9; clone size: -; J gene: TRBJ2-3; CDR3 DNA: TGTGCCAGCAGCGTAGATGCGGGAGGGCAAGATACGCAGTATTTT; CDR3 protein: CASSVDAGGQDTQYF
CDR3 length: 13; D gene: -; V gene: TRBV7-2; clone size: few; J gene: TRBJ2-7; CDR3 DNA: TGTGCCAGCAGCTCGCCCTTCCTCTACGAGCAGTACTTC; CDR3 protein: CASSSPFLYEQYF
CDR3 length: 14; D gene: -; V gene: TRBV7-6; clone size: -; J gene: TRBJ2-7; CDR3 DNA: TGTGCCAGCAGCTTAGAGGGTCCCGGGTACGAGCAGTACTTC; CDR3 protein: CASSLEGPGYEQYF
CDR3 length: 16; D gene: -; V gene: TRBV7-3; clone size: few; J gene: TRBJ2-5; CDR3 DNA: TGTGCCAGCAGCTTAGGGTCGGCTCCATGGAAAGAGACCCAGTACTTC; CDR3 protein: CASSLGSAPWKETQYF
CDR3 length: 13; D gene: -; V gene: TRBV13; clone size: few; J gene: TRBJ2-3; CDR3 DNA: TGTGCCAGCAGCACGGTGGGGTCAGATACGCAGTATTTT; CDR3 protein: CASSTVGSDTQYF
CDR3 length: 15; D gene: TRBD1; V gene: TRBV5-1; clone size: -; J gene: TRBJ1-6; CDR3 DNA: TGCGCCAGCAGCTTGGTAGGGGGCGAAGGTTCACCCCTCCACTTT; CDR3 protein: CASSLVGGEGSPLHF
CDR3 length: 15; D gene: -; V gene: TRBV7-2; clone size: few; J gene: TRBJ1-2; CDR3 DNA: TGTGCCAGCAGCTTACAGGGGTTTGCTAACTATGGCTACACCTTC; CDR3 protein: CASSLQGFANYGYTF
CDR3 length: 14; D gene: TRBD1; V gene: TRBV5-6; clone size: -; J gene: TRBJ2-7; CDR3 DNA: TGTGCCAGCAGCTTCGGGGACAGGTCCTACGAGCAGTACTTC; CDR3 protein: CASSFGDRSYEQYF
CDR3 length: 16; D gene: TRBD1; V gene: TRBV4-2; clone size: few; J gene: TRBJ1-2; CDR3 DNA: TGTGCCAGCAGCCGACCGACAGGGGAAATAAACTATGGCTACACCTTC; CDR3 protein: CASSRPTGEINYGYTF
CDR3 length: 16; D gene: TRBD2; V gene: TRBV7-7; clone size: few; J gene: TRBJ2-3; CDR3 DNA: TGTGCCAGCAGCTTCGCTAGCGGGGGGGGATCAGATACGCAGTATTTT; CDR3 protein: CASSFASGGGSDTQYF
CDR3 length: 13; D gene: -; V gene: TRBV20-1; clone size: -; J gene: TRBJ1-6; CDR3 DNA: TGCAGTGCTATAGGACAGCGGAATTCACCCCTCCACTTT; CDR3 protein: CSAIGQRNSPLHF
CDR3 length: 13; D gene: TRBD1; V gene: TRBV5-1; clone size: many; J gene: TRBJ2-7; CDR3 DNA: TGCGCCAGCAGCCCGAGGACAGGGGGCGAGCAGTACTTC; CDR3 protein: CASSPRTGGEQYF
CDR3 length: 19; D gene: TRBD2; V gene: TRBV6-5; clone size: few; J gene: TRBJ2-7; CDR3 DNA: TGTGCCAGCAGTCGACTAGCGGGCGCAGTGGGAGAAAGTTTTTACGAGCAGTACTTC; CDR3 protein: CASSRLAGAVGESFYEQYF
CDR3 length: 13; D gene: -; V gene: TRBV29-1; clone size: many; J gene: TRBJ2-5; CDR3 DNA: TGCAGCGTTGAAGAATGGCGGCAAGAGACCCAGTACTTC; CDR3 protein: CSVEEWRQETQYF
CDR3 length: 13; D gene: -; V gene: TRBV21-1; clone size: once; J gene: TRBJ2-1; CDR3 DNA: TGTGCCAGCAGCAAAGCCCCCTACAATGAGCAGTTCTTC; CDR3 protein: CASSKAPYNEQFF
CDR3 length: 13; D gene: -; V gene: TRBV12-3/TRBV12-4; clone size: few; J gene: TRBJ2-7; CDR3 DNA: TGTGCCAGCAGTTTTGGGGGGTCCCACGAGCAGTACTTC; CDR3 protein: CASSFGGSHEQYF
CDR3 length: 11; D gene: -; V gene: TRBV20-1; clone size: -; J gene: TRBJ2-7; CDR3 DNA: TGCAGTGCTGATGACTCCTACGAGCAGTACTTC; CDR3 protein: CSADDSYEQYF
CDR3 length: 16; D gene: -; V gene: TRBV30; clone size: -; J gene: TRBJ2-7; CDR3 DNA: TGTGCCTGGAGTAAGTTACCTGGATTTACCTCCTACGAGCAGTACTTC; CDR3 protein: CAWSKLPGFTSYEQYF
CDR3 length: 14; D gene: -; V gene: TRBV12-3/TRBV12-4; clone size: -; J gene: TRBJ1-1; CDR3 DNA: TGTGCCAGCAGTGTCCGAGGGAGGGACACTGAAGCTTTCTTT; CDR3 protein: CASSVRGRDTEAFF
CDR3 length: 15; D gene: -; V gene: TRBV27; clone size: -; J gene: TRBJ2-4; CDR3 DNA: TGTGCCAGCAGTTTAAGCTGGGGGGCCAAAAACATTCAGTACTTC; CDR3 protein: CASSLSWGAKNIQYF
CDR3 length: 13; D gene: TRBD2; V gene: TRBV27; clone size: -; J gene: TRBJ2-1; CDR3 DNA: TGTGCCAGCGGCCTAGCGGGGCAGGGTGAGCAGTTCTTC; CDR3 protein: CASGLAGQGEQFF
CDR3 length: 15; D gene: -; V gene: TRBV20-1; clone size: -; J gene: TRBJ1-1; CDR3 DNA: TGCAGTGCTAGAGACCTGGGCGGATTGAACACTGAAGCTTTCTTT; CDR3 protein: CSARDLGGLNTEAFF
CDR3 length: 15; D gene: TRBD2; V gene: TRBV12-3/TRBV12-4; clone size: few; J gene: TRBJ2-1; CDR3 DNA: TGTGCCAGCAGACCACGGACTAGAGCCTACAATGAGCAGTTCTTC; CDR3 protein: CASRPRTRAYNEQFF
CDR3 length: 14; D gene: -; V gene: TRBV3-1; clone size: few; J gene: TRBJ2-7; CDR3 DNA: TGTGCCAGCAGCCAAGATGAAGCAGGGCGGGAGCAGTACTTC; CDR3 protein: CASSQDEAGREQYF
CDR3 length: 13; D gene: -; V gene: TRBV2; clone size: -; J gene: TRBJ2-7; CDR3 DNA: TGTGCCAGCAGTGAGTCCCACTTGGGCGAGCAGTACTTC; CDR3 protein: CASSESHLGEQYF
CDR3 length: 13; D gene: -; V gene: TRBV5-1; clone size: many; J gene: TRBJ1-1; CDR3 DNA: TGCGCCAGCACCCCCGGGGTAGGCACTGAAGCTTTCTTT; CDR3 protein: CASTPGVGTEAFF
CDR3 length: 14; D gene: -; V gene: TRBV10-3; clone size: few; J gene: TRBJ2-7; CDR3 DNA: TGTGCCATCGGCGGTAGCGGTCTAAGCTACGAGCAGTACTTC; CDR3 protein: CAIGGSGLSYEQYF
CDR3 length: 15; D gene: -; V gene: TRBV3-1; clone size: -; J gene: TRBJ1-1; CDR3 DNA: TGTGCCAGCAGCCGCATGAGGGAAGGGAACACTGAAGCTTTCTTT; CDR3 protein: CASSRMREGNTEAFF
CDR3 length: 15; D gene: -; V gene: TRBV20-1; clone size: few; J gene: TRBJ2-7; CDR3 DNA: TGCAGCCCCAGACCTAACGGGGTTGTTCCCTACGAGCAGTACTTC; CDR3 protein: CSPRPNGVVPYEQYF
CDR3 length: 15; D gene: TRBD1; V gene: TRBV12-3/TRBV12-4; clone size: few; J gene: TRBJ2-3; CDR3 DNA: TGTGCCAGCAGTGAACCGGGACAGGGGGACCATACGCAGTATTTT; CDR3 protein: CASSEPGQGDHTQYF
CDR3 length: 18; D gene: TRBD2; V gene: TRBV7-9; clone size: -; J gene: TRBJ2-1; CDR3 DNA: TGTGCCAGCAGCCCTTGGGCTAGCGGGAGTTCATCAAGGGGTGAGCAGTTCTTC; CDR3 protein: CASSPWASGSSSRGEQFF
CDR3 length: 14; D gene: -; V gene: TRBV24-1; clone size: few; J gene: TRBJ2-4; CDR3 DNA: TGTGCCACCAGTGATGAGGGAGCCAAAAACATTCAGTACTTC; CDR3 protein: CATSDEGAKNIQYF
CDR3 length: 13; D gene: -; V gene: TRBV5-1; clone size: few; J gene: TRBJ1-1; CDR3 DNA: TGCGCCAGCAGGTATGGGGTAAGCACTGAAGCTTTCTTT; CDR3 protein: CASRYGVSTEAFF
CDR3 length: 17; D gene: -; V gene: TRBV7-2; clone size: -; J gene: TRBJ2-7; CDR3 DNA: TGTGCCAGCAGCTTACACGCCGCCGGGGCGTCGAACTACGAGCAGTACTTC; CDR3 protein: CASSLHAAGASNYEQYF
CDR3 length: 12; D gene: -; V gene: TRBV5-1; clone size: few; J gene: TRBJ2-7; CDR3 DNA: TGCGCCAGCAGGGCCGGACCCTACGAGCAGTACTTC; CDR3 protein: CASRAGPYEQYF
CDR3 length: 17; D gene: -; V gene: TRBV4-3; clone size: -; J gene: TRBJ1-3; CDR3 DNA: TGCGCCAGCAGCCAAGATTACCGGGCCAACTCTGGAAACACCATATATTTT; CDR3 protein: CASSQDYRANSGNTIYF